Each of the 10 T cell receptor beta chains below was sequenced from the same sample in a study of shared clonotypes between healthy human individuals. The assay was immunoSEQ multiplex PCR, and TCRdb's table has in-frame clones only and misses some. The profile shows 490,000 or so clones, around 80% of them singletons. Specimen: PBMCs. The receptors were gathered from a woman aged 40 to 49 in good health. Some clones in this sample may be carry-over from other donors' samples.

The chain uses TRBV19 and TRBJ1-4; TRBD1 might be the D (6 bases). Trimming took off 3 bases at V and 8 bases at J, with 19 bases between the two ends. This CDR3 region has 16 residues. Germline loops: CDR1 LNHDA, CDR2 SQIVND (reference sequence). For the CDR3, the DNA is TGTGCCAGTAGTATGGAGGACAGCGGGACATTAGAAAAACTGTTTTTT. Translated, it gives CASSMEDSGTLEKLFF. Drawing the rest from reference TRBV19 and TRBJ1-4, the complete variable domain is DGGITQSPKYLFRKEGQNVTLSCEQNLNHDAMYWYRQDPGQGLRLIYYSQIVNDFQKGDIAEGYSVSREKKESFPLTVTSAQKNPTAFYLCASSMEDSGTLEKLFFGSGTQLSVL.

This clone has just a few counts. V and J are TRBV7-9 and TRBJ1-3, with 11 positions matching TRBD1. V trimming: 5 bases; J trimming: 0 bases; junction bases outside the gene matches: 6. Germline loops: CDR1 SEHNR, CDR2 FQNEAQ (reference sequence). The CDR3 is 17 residues long. The CDR3 bases are TGTGCCAGCAGCCCTCCCGGGACAGGGGGCTCTGGAAACACCATATATTTT. This sequence encodes CASSPPGTGGSGNTIYF.

The CDR3: CASSELGKREGWETQYF. CDR3 DNA sequence: TGTGCCAGCAGTGAATTGGGGAAGCGGGAGGGCTGGGAGACCCAGTACTTC. The V call is TRBV25-1, the J call TRBJ2-5; 10 bases fit TRBD2. In germline, CDR1 is MGHDK, CDR2 SYGVNS. The CDR3 extends over 17 amino acids. V dropped 1 base and J dropped 5; count of bases not matched to a gene: 10.

The chain is built from TRBV6-6 and TRBJ2-1; 11 positions match TRBD2. The CDR3 consists of 14 residues. Unmatched junction bases numbered 13, after V lost 6 bases and J lost 15 bases. Germline V gene data show CDR1 as MNHNY and CDR2 as SVGAGI (reference sequence). The CDR3: CASSNRPTSGSWFF. CDR3 nucleotide sequence: TGTGCCAGCAGCAACCGCCCAACTAGCGGGAGTTGGTTCTTC.

CDR3 nucleotides: TGTGCCAGCAGTTACGCGGGAGACACAGATACGCAGTATTTT. It specifies CASSYAGDTDTQYF. The chain uses TRBV6-6 and TRBJ2-3, with 7 bases lining up with TRBD2. The V and J ends lost 2 bases and 2 bases, in that order; junction bases with no gene match: 1. This CDR3 has 14 amino acids. CDR1 MNHNY and CDR2 SVGAGI come from the germline V gene (reference sequence).

This clone was seen once. V is TRBV5-6 and J is TRBJ2-2, with 13 bases matching TRBD2. Trimming removed 4 bases from V and 5 bases from J; junction bases left unmatched: 8. In germline, CDR1 is SGHDT, CDR2 YYEEEE. This CDR3 spans 17 amino acids. For the CDR3, the DNA is TGTGCCAGCAGCCCCGGACTAGCGGGAGCGGAGACCGGGGAGCTGTTTTTT. This translates into CASSPGLAGAETGELFF.

This clone has a count of ten or more. The genes are TRBV29-1 and TRBJ2-3; TRBD2 matches at 13 bases. The CDR3 is made up of 18 amino acids. Per the germline V gene, CDR1 is SQVTM and CDR2 is ANQGSEA. V lost 6 bases, J lost 1 base, and 13 bases stayed unmatched. CDR3 nucleotides: TGCAGCGTCGCGAGGACTAGCGGGAGAACGTCTGGCACAGATACGCAGTATTTT. Translating it yields CSVARTSGRTSGTDTQYF.

This clone has just a few counts. A much larger clone lies one base from this, so it may be a read error. Because the CDR3 is missing its conserved closing phenylalanine or tryptophan, this is likely a read error. Because the CDR3's place on the DNA is in doubt, the DNA is left out and the CDR3 is given as listed by TCRdb. The chain carries TRBV7-9 and TRBJ1-1; the D segment call TRBD1 is taken from the table without a DNA check. 12 amino acids form the CDR3, both terminal residues included. In germline, CDR1 is SEHNR, CDR2 FQNEAQ (reference sequence). The CDR3 loop reads CASSPDRGQWFS.

The chain employs TRBV30 and TRBJ2-5, with 9 bases lining up with TRBD2. From germline, CDR1 is GTSNPN and CDR2 SVGIG (reference sequence). CDR3 length: 12 amino acids. After removal of 5 bases from V and 5 bases from J, the junction contained 3 bases not matched to a gene. This chain's CDR3 is CAWESGGETQYF. CDR3 bases: TGTGCCTGGGAAAGCGGGGGGGAGACCCAGTACTTC.

About this clone itself: The same CDR3 also results from other DNA sequences found in this sample. The chain has TRBV9 and TRBJ2-5, with 8 bases matching TRBD1. Germline V gene lookup returns CDR1 SGDLS and CDR2 YYNGEE. CDR3 length equals 15 residues. The V segment lost 0 bases and the J segment 2 bases; nucleotides outside the gene matches: 3. In nucleotides, the CDR3 is TGTGCCAGCAGCGTAGCGGGGACAGGTCAAGAGACCCAGTACTTC. It specifies CASSVAGTGQETQYF.